The source of this T cell receptor beta chain is a study of T-cell reconstitution after alpha-beta-depleted transplantation in children. Study-wide findings and caveats: From newly produced T cells came most of the T-cell counts and diversity one year after transplant. Elevated TCRbeta diversity at day 60 was traced, in some patients, to surviving recipient T cells and thymic progenitors.

This clonotype was picked up many times. Antigen: not known. The CDR3 contains 14 residues. The germline CDR1 and CDR2 sequences are SGHRS and YFSETQ. The V and J ends lost 2 bases and 8 bases respectively, with 14 bases between them. Unique molecular identifiers tagged the TCRbeta library. TCRdb processed the PCR reads anew with MiXCR; each CDR3 protein has one entry. This table holds under 750,000 distinct CDR3 sequences, under 25% found once. The source material was PBMCs, mostly from graft donor cells, sampled 360 days after TCRalphabeta/CD19-depleted stem cell transplant. V usage is TRBV5-1 and J usage is TRBJ2-1; D assignment may be TRBD1 or TRBD2 (6 bases each). The sequence came from a boy in the first two years of life who had a stem cell transplant for acute myeloid leukemia, so the T cells may come from the graft donor. CDR3 coding DNA: TGCGCCAGCAGCTTAGATACAGGGAGGCATGAGCAGTTCTTC. Its translation is CASSLDTGRHEQFF.